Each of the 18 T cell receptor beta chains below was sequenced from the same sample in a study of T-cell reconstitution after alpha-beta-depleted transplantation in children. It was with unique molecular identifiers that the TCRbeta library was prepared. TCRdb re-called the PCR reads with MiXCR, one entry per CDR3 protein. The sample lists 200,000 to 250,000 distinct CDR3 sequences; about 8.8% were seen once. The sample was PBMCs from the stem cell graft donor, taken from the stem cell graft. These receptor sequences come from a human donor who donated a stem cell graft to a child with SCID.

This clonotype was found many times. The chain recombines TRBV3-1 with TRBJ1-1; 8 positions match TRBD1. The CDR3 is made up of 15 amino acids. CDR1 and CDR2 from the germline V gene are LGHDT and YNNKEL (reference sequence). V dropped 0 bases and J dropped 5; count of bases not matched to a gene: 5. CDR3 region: CASSQESGGATEAFF. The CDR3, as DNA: TGTGCCAGCAGCCAAGAGTCAGGGGGCGCGACTGAAGCTTTCTTT. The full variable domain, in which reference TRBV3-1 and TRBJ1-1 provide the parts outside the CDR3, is DTAVSQTPKYLVTQMGNDKSIKCEQNLGHDTMYWYKQDSKKFLKIMFSYNNKELIINETVPNRFSPKSPDKAHLNLHINSLELGDSAVYFCASSQESGGATEAFFGQGTRLTVV.

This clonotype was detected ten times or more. The CDR3 region is CSARDLTTGAYEKLFF. The CDR3 DNA follows: TGCAGTGCTAGAGATCTAACGACAGGGGCCTACGAAAAACTGTTTTTT. The chain combines TRBV20-1 with TRBJ1-4; 8 positions agree with TRBD1. This CDR3 is 16 amino acids long. J was trimmed by 8 bases and V by 0 bases; bases with no gene match: 11. Germline CDR1 DFQATT, CDR2 SNEGSKA (reference sequence).

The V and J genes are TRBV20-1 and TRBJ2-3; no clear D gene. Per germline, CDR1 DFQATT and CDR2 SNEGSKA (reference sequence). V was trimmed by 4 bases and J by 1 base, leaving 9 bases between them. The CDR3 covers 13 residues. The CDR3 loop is CSAKGDGTDTQYF. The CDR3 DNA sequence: TGCAGTGCTAAAGGAGATGGCACAGATACGCAGTATTTT.

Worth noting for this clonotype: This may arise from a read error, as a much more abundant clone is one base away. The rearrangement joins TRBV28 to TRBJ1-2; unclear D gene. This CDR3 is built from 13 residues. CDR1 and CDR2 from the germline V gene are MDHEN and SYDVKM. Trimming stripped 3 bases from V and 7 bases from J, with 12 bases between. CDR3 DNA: TGTGCCAGCAGTTTTGAAGCAGGTATTGGCTACACCTTC. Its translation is CASSFEAGIGYTF.

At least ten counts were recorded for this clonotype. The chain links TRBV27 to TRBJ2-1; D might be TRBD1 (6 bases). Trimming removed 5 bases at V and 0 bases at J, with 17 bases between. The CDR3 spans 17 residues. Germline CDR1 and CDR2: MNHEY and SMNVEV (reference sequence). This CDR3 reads CASSLKRTDYSYNEQFF. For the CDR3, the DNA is TGTGCCAGCAGTCTTAAAAGGACAGATTACTCCTACAATGAGCAGTTCTTC.

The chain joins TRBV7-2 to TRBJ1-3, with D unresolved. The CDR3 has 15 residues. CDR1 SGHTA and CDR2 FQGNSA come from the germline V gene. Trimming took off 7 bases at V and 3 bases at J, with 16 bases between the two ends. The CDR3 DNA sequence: TGTGCCAGCAACTCTTTCGGGAGAGGTGGAAACACCATATATTTT. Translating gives CASNSFGRGGNTIYF.

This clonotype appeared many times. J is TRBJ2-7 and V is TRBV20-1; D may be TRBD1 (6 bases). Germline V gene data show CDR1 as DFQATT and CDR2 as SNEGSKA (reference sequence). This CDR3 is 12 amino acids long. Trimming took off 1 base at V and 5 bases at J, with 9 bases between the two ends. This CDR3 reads CSARVQGHEQYF. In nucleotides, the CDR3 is TGCAGTGCTAGAGTACAGGGACACGAGCAGTACTTC.

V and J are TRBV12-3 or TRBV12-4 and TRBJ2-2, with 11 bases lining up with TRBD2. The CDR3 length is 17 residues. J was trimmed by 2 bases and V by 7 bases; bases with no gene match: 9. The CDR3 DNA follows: TGTGCCAGCACCAAACTAGCGGGGGTCCTAAACACCGGGGAGCTGTTTTTT. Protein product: CASTKLAGVLNTGELFF.

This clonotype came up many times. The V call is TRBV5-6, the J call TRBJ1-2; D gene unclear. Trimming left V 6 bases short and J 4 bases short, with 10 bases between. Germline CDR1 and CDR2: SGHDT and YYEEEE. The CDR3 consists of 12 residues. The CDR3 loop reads CASTQAGYGYTF. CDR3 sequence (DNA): TGTGCCAGCACCCAGGCAGGCTATGGCTACACCTTC.

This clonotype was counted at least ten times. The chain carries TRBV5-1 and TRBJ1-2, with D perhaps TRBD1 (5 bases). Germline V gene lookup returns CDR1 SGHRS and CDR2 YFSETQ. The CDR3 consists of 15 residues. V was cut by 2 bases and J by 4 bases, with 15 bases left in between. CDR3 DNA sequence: TGCGCCAGCAGCTTAATCGACCCGGGGGGCTATGGCTACACCTTC. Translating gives CASSLIDPGGYGYTF.

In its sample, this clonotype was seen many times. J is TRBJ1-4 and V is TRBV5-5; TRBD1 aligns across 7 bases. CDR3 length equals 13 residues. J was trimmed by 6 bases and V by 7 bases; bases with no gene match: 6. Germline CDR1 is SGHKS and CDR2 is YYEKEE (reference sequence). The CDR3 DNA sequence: TGTGCCAGCCGTTTGGGACAGTATGAAAAACTGTTTTTT. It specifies CASRLGQYEKLFF.

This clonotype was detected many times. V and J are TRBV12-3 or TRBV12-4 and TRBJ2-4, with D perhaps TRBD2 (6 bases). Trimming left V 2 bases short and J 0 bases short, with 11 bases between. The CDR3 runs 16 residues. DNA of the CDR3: TGTGCCAGCAGTTTATGGGGACTGGGAGCCAAAAACATTCAGTACTTC. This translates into CASSLWGLGAKNIQYF.

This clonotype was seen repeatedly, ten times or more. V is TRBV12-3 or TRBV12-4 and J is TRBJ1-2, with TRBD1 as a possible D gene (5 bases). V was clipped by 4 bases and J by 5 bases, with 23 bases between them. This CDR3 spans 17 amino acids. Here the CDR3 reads CASSWGSEGPLQYGYTF. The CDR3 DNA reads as TGTGCCAGCAGTTGGGGCAGCGAGGGCCCACTTCAGTATGGCTACACCTTC.

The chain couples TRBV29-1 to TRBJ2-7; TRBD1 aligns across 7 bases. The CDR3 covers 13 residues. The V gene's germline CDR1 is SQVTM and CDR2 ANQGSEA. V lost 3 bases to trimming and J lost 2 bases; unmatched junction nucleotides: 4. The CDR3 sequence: CSVDGDSAYEQYF. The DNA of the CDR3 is TGCAGCGTTGATGGGGACAGCGCCTACGAGCAGTACTTC.

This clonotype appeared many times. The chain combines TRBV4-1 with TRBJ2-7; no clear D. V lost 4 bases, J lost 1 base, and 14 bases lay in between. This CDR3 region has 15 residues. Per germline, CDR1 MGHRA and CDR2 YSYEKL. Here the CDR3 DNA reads TGCGCCAGCAGCCCCACAGACTTCCTATCCTACGAGCAGTACTTC. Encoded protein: CASSPTDFLSYEQYF.

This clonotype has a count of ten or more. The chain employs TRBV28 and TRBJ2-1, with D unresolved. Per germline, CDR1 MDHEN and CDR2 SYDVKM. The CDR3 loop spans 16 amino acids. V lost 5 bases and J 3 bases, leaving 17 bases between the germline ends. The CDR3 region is CASSPVGSLIYNEQFF. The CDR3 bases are TGTGCCAGCAGTCCCGTCGGAAGCCTTATCTACAATGAGCAGTTCTTC.

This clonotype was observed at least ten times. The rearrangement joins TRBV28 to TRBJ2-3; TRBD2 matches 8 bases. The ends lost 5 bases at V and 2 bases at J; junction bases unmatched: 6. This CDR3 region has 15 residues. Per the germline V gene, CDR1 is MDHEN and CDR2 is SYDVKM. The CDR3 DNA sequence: TGTGCCAGCAGTACCCGACTAGCGACCACAGATACGCAGTATTTT. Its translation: CASSTRLATTDTQYF. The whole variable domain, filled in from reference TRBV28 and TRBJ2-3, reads DVKVTQSSRYLVKRTGEKVFLECVQDMDHENMFWYRQDPGLGLRLIYFSYDVKMKEKGDIPEGYSVSREKKERFSLILESASTNQTSMYLCASSTRLATTDTQYFGPGTRLTVL.

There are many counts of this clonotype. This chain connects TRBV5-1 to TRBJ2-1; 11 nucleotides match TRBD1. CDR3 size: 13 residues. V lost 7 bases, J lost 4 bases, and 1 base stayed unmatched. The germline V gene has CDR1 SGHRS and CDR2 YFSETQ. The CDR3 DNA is TGCGCCAGCGGGACAGGGGGTTACAATGAGCAGTTCTTC. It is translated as CASGTGGYNEQFF.